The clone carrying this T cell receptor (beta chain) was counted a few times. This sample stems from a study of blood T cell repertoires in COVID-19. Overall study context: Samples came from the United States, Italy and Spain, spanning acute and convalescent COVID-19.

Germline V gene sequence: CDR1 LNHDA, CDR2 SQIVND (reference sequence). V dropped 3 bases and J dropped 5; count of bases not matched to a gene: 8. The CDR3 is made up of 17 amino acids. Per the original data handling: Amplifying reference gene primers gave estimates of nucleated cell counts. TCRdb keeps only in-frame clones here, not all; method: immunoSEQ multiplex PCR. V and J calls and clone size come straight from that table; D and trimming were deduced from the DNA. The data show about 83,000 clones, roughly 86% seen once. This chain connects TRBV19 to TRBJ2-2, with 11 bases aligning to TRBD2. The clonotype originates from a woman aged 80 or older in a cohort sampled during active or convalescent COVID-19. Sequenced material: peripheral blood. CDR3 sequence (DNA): TGTGCCAGTAGTATGAATAGCGGGAGGGCCGGTACCGGGGAGCTGTTTTTT. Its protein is CASSMNSGRAGTGELFF.